A single sample is the source of the 5 T cell receptor beta chains below, sequenced in a study of sequential checkpoint blockade in melanoma. Some clones are missing from TCRdb's copy, which holds only in-frame ones; the method was immunoSEQ multiplex PCR. Among 4,500 to 5,000 clones listed, 20% to 25% were seen once. The treatment: randomized to nivolumab then ipilimumab (arm A) or the reverse (arm B). Source: tumor tissue (inferred from file names), taken from a patient given nivolumab and ipilimumab in sequence. The receptor set was obtained from a human donor with melanoma.

This chain uses TRBV11-3 with TRBJ2-1; maybe TRBD2 (6 bases). The CDR3 has 15 residues. With 4 bases removed from V and 7 bases from J, the gap between germline ends came to 17 bases. The V gene's germline CDR1 is SGHNT and CDR2 YENEEA. CDR3 region: CASSSQRAPPNEQFF. DNA for the CDR3: TGTGCCAGCAGCTCACAGCGGGCCCCGCCTAATGAGCAGTTCTTC.

This clone was detected a few times. The chain uses TRBV29-1 and TRBJ1-4, with TRBD1 as a possible D gene (5 bases). Germline CDR1 and CDR2: SQVTM and ANQGSEA. V was pared by 6 bases and J by 6 bases, with 20 bases between. The CDR3 contains 15 residues. The DNA for the CDR3 is TGCAGCGTATCAGACAGCGGGCCCCCTCATGAAAAACTGTTTTTT. This translates into CSVSDSGPPHEKLFF.

This clone came up a few times. The V call is TRBV4-1, the J call TRBJ2-7, with 10 bases lining up with TRBD2. The V and J ends lost 2 bases and 4 bases, in that order; junction bases with no gene match: 5. Germline V gives CDR1 MGHRA, CDR2 YSYEKL. The CDR3 totals 15 residues. This CDR3 reads CASSQRTSGYYEQYF. CDR3 in DNA: TGCGCCAGCAGCCAACGGACTAGCGGCTATTACGAGCAGTACTTC.

The rearrangement joins TRBV4-1 to TRBJ1-2, with a weak D call TRBD1 (6 bases). CDR3 length: 17 amino acids. CDR1 is MGHRA and CDR2 is YSYEKL in the germline V gene. The V gene lost 0 bases and the J gene lost 1 base, with 15 bases spanning the gap. The CDR3 here is CASSQEGGGRSNYGYTF. The CDR3, as DNA: TGCGCCAGCAGCCAAGAAGGCGGGGGCCGGAGTAACTATGGCTACACCTTC.

This clone was counted only a few times. This chain joins TRBV28 and TRBJ1-4, with unresolved D. The germline CDR1 and CDR2 sequences are MDHEN and SYDVKM. The CDR3 is made up of 13 amino acids. Trimming shortened V by 7 bases and J by 8 bases, and 14 bases separated the two germline ends. The CDR3 is CASMGGGGEKLFF. The DNA of the CDR3 is TGTGCCAGCATGGGAGGAGGTGGCGAAAAACTGTTTTTT.